This T cell receptor (beta chain) was observed in a study of patients and donors after allogeneic stem cell transplantation. This clonotype has a count of ten or more. In TCRdb, the RT-PCR reads were re-called with MiXCR into one record per CDR3 protein. Among about 31,000 distinct CDR3 sequences listed, 6.8% were seen once. The V gene end was trimmed by 0 bases and the J gene end by 7 bases; junction bases not matched to a gene: 8. This CDR3 region has 16 residues. Germline V CDR1 and CDR2: MNHEY, SVGAGI. The rearrangement links TRBV6-5 to TRBJ2-5, with 10 bases aligning to TRBD2. The sequence was obtained from a human donor who was either an allogeneic HSCT recipient or a stem cell or donor lymphocyte infusion donor (not recorded which). It is not recorded whose cells these are; they may come from a transplant donor. The sequencing input was blood, either unsorted or a sorted T cell fraction (not recorded which). DNA of the CDR3: TGTGCCAGCAGTTACTCGGGTAGCGGGAGGCCCAGGACCCAGTACTTC. It specifies CASSYSGSGRPRTQYF.